This T cell receptor (beta chain) originates from a study of lymphopenia after photon versus proton radiotherapy. Findings and caveats of the study: Proton therapy kept repertoires fairly stable, unlike photons, which gained effector/memory cells. Authors raise, but do not show, better survival with proton therapy.

About this clone itself: Its antigen remains unidentified.

This CDR3 is built from 15 residues. Deletions cut 6 bases from V and 0 bases from J, with 15 bases between. Germline lookup yields CDR1 SGHTA and CDR2 FQGNSA. The table came from immunoSEQ multiplex PCR; TCRdb's copy has only in-frame clones and leaves some out. The sample holds 150,000 to 200,000 clones, about 88% seen once. V gene TRBV7-2 combines with J gene TRBJ2-7, with D unresolved. Sample: peripheral blood, taken from a patient treated with photon-based radiotherapy. The clonotype comes from a man aged 45-65 years with gastric cancer. The CDR3 DNA reads TGTGCCAGCAGTTCCTCCTGGTTGGCCTCCTACGAGCAGTACTTC. Translated, it gives CASSSSWLASYEQYF. Variable domain in full (rest from reference TRBV7-2 and TRBJ2-7): GAGVSQSPSNKVTEKGKDVELRCDPISGHTALYWYRQSLGQGLEFLIYFQGNSAPDKSGLPSDRFSAERTGGSVSTLTIQRTQQEDSAVYLCASSSSWLASYEQYFGPGTRLTVT.